These 6 T cell receptor beta chains were all obtained from the same sample, sequenced in a study of shared clonotypes between healthy human individuals. Sequencing was performed with immunoSEQ multiplex PCR; in TCRdb, only in-frame clones are kept and a portion is missing. The data contain millions of clones, just over 90% of them singletons. The sequencing input was naive CD4+ T cells from PBMCs. Described subset: CD45RA+ positively selected. The receptors stem from a man aged 18 to 35 in good health. Some clones in this sample may be carry-over from other donors' samples.

The chain combines TRBV28 with TRBJ1-2; 7 positions agree with TRBD1. This CDR3 region has 16 residues. The trim removed 5 bases at V and 4 bases at J, leaving 13 bases unmatched. CDR1 and CDR2 (germline): MDHEN, SYDVKM. CDR3 sequence (DNA): TGTGCCAGCAGTATTGGATCGACAGGGACTATCTATGGCTACACCTTC. Protein sequence: CASSIGSTGTIYGYTF.

In nucleotides, the CDR3 is TGTGCCAGCAGCTTCGGGACAGCCTATGGGGAGCTGTTTTTT. Its protein product is CASSFGTAYGELFF. The genes are TRBV7-2 and TRBJ2-2; 7 bases fit TRBD1. The CDR3 is 14 residues long. CDR1 and CDR2 from the germline V gene are SGHTA and FQGNSA. Germline trimming cut 3 bases from V and 8 bases from J; bases unmatched to any gene: 6.

V usage is TRBV11-2 and J usage is TRBJ2-7, with TRBD1 as a possible D gene (6 bases). The CDR3 has 14 amino acids. Trimming shortened V by 0 bases and J by 8 bases, and 14 bases separated the two germline ends. CDR1 and CDR2 from the germline V gene are SGHAT and FQNNGV. CDR3: CASSLDRWQGKQYF. Here the CDR3 DNA reads TGTGCCAGCAGCTTAGATCGCTGGCAGGGGAAGCAGTACTTC.

The chain is built from TRBV28 and TRBJ2-5; D possibly corresponds to TRBD1 (5 bases). The CDR3 covers 16 residues. Germline CDR1 reads MDHEN; CDR2 reads SYDVKM. The ends were cut back, 6 bases at V and 2 bases at J, with 19 bases in the middle. The CDR3 region has the DNA TGTGCCAGCAGCCCCCAAGTTGGCAGGGAACAAGAGACCCAGTACTTC. Its protein is CASSPQVGREQETQYF.

This sequence joins TRBV5-1 and TRBJ2-3; D could derive from TRBD1 or TRBD2 (5 bases each). The V gene lost 1 base and the J gene lost 2 bases, with 11 bases spanning the gap. CDR1 is SGHRS, CDR2 YFSETQ, per germline. The CDR3 has 15 amino acids. The CDR3 bases are TGCGCCAGCAGCTTGTCGGGACCTTCCACAGATACGCAGTATTTT. Its protein product is CASSLSGPSTDTQYF.

The sample holds a few counts of this clone. Other DNA sequences from this sample encode an identical CDR3 as well. This CDR3 reads CASSRGDEQYF. The CDR3 DNA follows: TGTGCCAGTAGCCGAGGGGACGAGCAGTACTTC. This chain connects TRBV19 to TRBJ2-7; the D call may be TRBD1 or TRBD2 (5 bases each). This CDR3 has 11 residues. Trimming took off 6 bases at V and 5 bases at J, with 8 bases between the two ends. From germline, CDR1 is LNHDA and CDR2 SQIVND (reference sequence).